The 20 T cell receptor beta chains presented below share a single source sample, sequenced in a study of blood T cell repertoires in COVID-19. Produced via immunoSEQ multiplex PCR; TCRdb's table is partial and in-frame only. In the table there are roughly 160,000 clones, 79% of which are singletons. Material: peripheral blood. The origin of the receptors is an older woman with COVID-19, enrolled during active disease.

The V gene is TRBV12-5, the J gene TRBJ2-7; 7 nucleotides agree with TRBD2. Trimming at V came to 8 bases and at J to 2 bases, leaving 3 bases not matched to a gene. This CDR3 contains 12 residues. CDR1 and CDR2 from the germline V gene are LGHNT and FRNRAP. In DNA, the CDR3 is TGTGCTAGTCTCAGCGGGACCTACGAGCAGTACGTC. It codes for CASLSGTYEQYV.

This sequence joins TRBV27 and TRBJ1-6; no clear D gene. The germline V and J ends were trimmed by 8 bases and 6 bases, with 14 bases remaining between them. Germline CDR1 and CDR2: MNHEY and SMNVEV (reference sequence). This CDR3 spans 14 amino acids. CDR3 DNA: TGTGCCAGCGCCGTCTTTGTCGGTAATTCACCCCTCCACTTT. Translating gives CASAVFVGNSPLHF.

This clone was observed once. DNA of the CDR3: TGTGCCAGCAGTCGCTCCGGGACAGGGGCTTATGGCTACACCTTC. It is translated as CASSRSGTGAYGYTF. The chain combines TRBV3-1 (or the pseudogene TRBV3-2) with TRBJ1-2, with 10 positions matching TRBD1. Germline V gene sequence: CDR1 LGHDT, CDR2 YNNKEL (reference sequence). CDR3 length: 15 residues. V shed 6 bases and J 5 bases; nucleotides not matched to a gene: 9.

There are a few counts of this clone. The rearrangement joins TRBV27 to TRBJ1-6; D uncertain. Germline CDR1 is MNHEY and CDR2 is SMNVEV (reference sequence). The CDR3 consists of 12 residues. V lost 3 bases to trimming and J lost 6 bases, with 3 bases between them. The CDR3 is CASSFVNSPLHF. The DNA of the CDR3 is TGTGCCAGCAGTTTCGTTAATTCACCCCTCCACTTT.

The V gene is TRBV12-5, the J gene TRBJ1-2; 7 bases align to TRBD1. V dropped 6 bases and J dropped 8; count of bases not matched to a gene: 9. CDR1 and CDR2 from the germline V gene are LGHNT and FRNRAP. This CDR3 contains 13 residues. Written as DNA, the CDR3 is TGTGCTAGTGGAGGGGACAGTTATCAGGGCTACACCTTC. Amino acid sequence: CASGGDSYQGYTF.

The chain links TRBV28 to TRBJ1-1; TRBD1 agrees at 9 bases. V dropped 6 bases and J dropped 5; count of bases not matched to a gene: 7. CDR1 MDHEN and CDR2 SYDVKM come from the germline V gene. The CDR3 contains 14 residues. The DNA of the CDR3 is TGTGCCAGCAGATTACAGGGGGCTACGACTGAAGCTTTCTTT. Translating it yields CASRLQGATTEAFF.

This chain joins TRBV2 and TRBJ2-1; 7 bases map to TRBD2. The V and J ends lost 7 bases and 2 bases, in that order; junction bases with no gene match: 8. CDR3 length: 15 amino acids. Germline CDR1 SNHLY, CDR2 FYNNEI. CDR3 residues: CASTPGTTPYNEQFF. The CDR3 DNA follows: TGTGCCAGCACGCCAGGGACTACCCCCTACAATGAGCAGTTCTTC.

As for this clone: This same CDR3 is encoded by further DNA sequences in the sample. This sequence joins TRBV11-3 and TRBJ1-1; a weak D match, TRBD1 (5 bases). With 0 bases removed from V and 5 bases from J, the gap between germline ends came to 7 bases. This CDR3 contains 13 residues. From germline, CDR1 is SGHNT and CDR2 YENEEA. The CDR3 loop is CASSLEGGTEAFF. For the CDR3, the DNA is TGTGCCAGCAGCTTAGAGGGGGGGACTGAAGCTTTCTTT.

V usage is TRBV6-5 and J usage is TRBJ1-2, with a weak D call TRBD1 (5 bases). Germline assignment: CDR1 MNHEY and CDR2 SVGAGI. The CDR3 length is 14 residues. Deletions cut 2 bases from V and 4 bases from J, with 11 bases between. The CDR3 is CASSYGSGFYGYTF. DNA of the CDR3: TGTGCCAGCAGTTACGGATCAGGGTTCTATGGCTACACCTTC.

The chain recombines TRBV5-1 with TRBJ2-1; 10 nucleotides agree with TRBD2. The CDR3 sequence is 16 residues long. Germline CDR1 and CDR2: SGHRS and YFSETQ. The trim removed 0 bases at V and 8 bases at J, leaving 8 bases unmatched. CDR3 protein: CASSLAPPSGSDEQFF. The CDR3 coding sequence is TGCGCCAGCAGCTTGGCCCCGCCTAGCGGGAGCGATGAGCAGTTCTTC.

The count of this clone is one. The rearrangement joins TRBV6-5 to TRBJ2-3; D is perhaps TRBD2 (7 bases). V lost 0 bases and J lost 2, with 9 bases in between. CDR3 size: 15 residues. Germline CDR1 is MNHEY and CDR2 is SVGAGI. CDR3 in DNA: TGTGCCAGCAGTTACTCGGGGGGGGCCACAGATACGCAGTATTTT. It is translated as CASSYSGGATDTQYF.

The V gene is TRBV25-1, the J gene TRBJ2-1, with D possibly matching TRBD1 (5 bases). The CDR3 is made up of 13 amino acids. Trimming left V 6 bases short and J 6 bases short, with 12 bases between. CDR1 is MGHDK, CDR2 SYGVNS, per germline. This CDR3 is CASRLGALNEQFF. CDR3 sequence (DNA): TGTGCCAGCAGGTTAGGGGCCCTCAATGAGCAGTTCTTC.

The J gene is TRBJ2-5, the V gene TRBV11-2; 9 nucleotides align to TRBD1. Germline V gives CDR1 SGHAT, CDR2 FQNNGV. CDR3 length: 15 amino acids. Trimming cost V 3 bases and J 5 bases; bases outside gene matches: 7. The CDR3 region is CASSLVTGGRETQYF. CDR3 sequence (DNA): TGTGCCAGCAGCTTGGTTACAGGGGGCCGGGAGACCCAGTACTTC.

J is TRBJ2-1 and V is TRBV10-3; D is possibly TRBD1 (6 bases). Germline CDR1 and CDR2: ENHRY and SYGVKD. Trimming left V 4 bases short and J 5 bases short, with 9 bases between. The CDR3 spans 13 residues. CDR3 nucleotides: TGTGCCATCAGTGGTGGACAGAACAATGAGCAGTTCTTC. Protein sequence: CAISGGQNNEQFF.

The V gene is TRBV5-8, the J gene TRBJ2-1, with 7 bases fitting TRBD2. Germline assignment: CDR1 SGHTS and CDR2 YDEGEE. The CDR3 runs 15 residues. The trim removed 5 bases at V and 0 bases at J, leaving 5 bases unmatched. CDR3 region: CASSKGGSSYNEQFF. CDR3 bases: TGTGCCAGCAGTAAGGGAGGGAGCTCCTACAATGAGCAGTTCTTC.

The V call is TRBV2, the J call TRBJ2-1; D might be TRBD1 (6 bases). In germline, CDR1 is SNHLY, CDR2 FYNNEI. The CDR3 is 17 amino acids. V was pared by 4 bases and J by 1 base, with 17 bases between. The CDR3 coding sequence is TGTGCCAGCAGTGGCGCTCCGGGACACGCGTCCTACAATGAGCAGTTCTTC. Translated: CASSGAPGHASYNEQFF.

The chain couples TRBV5-4 to TRBJ2-3, with 7 bases identical to TRBD2. The CDR3 consists of 15 residues. V lost 0 bases and J lost 1; bases outside the gene matches: 2. Looked up from germline, CDR1 is SGHNT and CDR2 is YYREEE (reference sequence). The CDR3 coding sequence is TGTGCCAGCAGCTTGGGGGAGGGCGGCACAGATACGCAGTATTTT. Its translation is CASSLGEGGTDTQYF.

This clone was seen a handful of times. V gene TRBV11-1 combines with J gene TRBJ2-2; D is uncertain. The V end lost 5 bases, the J end lost 8 bases, and 18 bases lay between the germline ends. Germline V CDR1 and CDR2: SGHAT, FQDESV (reference sequence). This CDR3 comprises 15 residues. The DNA of the CDR3 is TGTGCCAGCAGCCCTGACCTGCAGTGGGCTGGGGAGCTGTTTTTT. It translates to CASSPDLQWAGELFF.

This clone came up a few times. J is TRBJ2-1 and V is TRBV10-2, with a tentative D call TRBD2 (5 bases). Germline-derived CDR1 and CDR2 are WSHSY and SAAADI. The CDR3 totals 15 residues. V was shortened by 4 bases and J by 7 bases, with 17 bases between the two germline ends. CDR3 coding DNA: TGCGCCAGCAGTGGGGAGCCCCCTTCGGGGAATGAGCAGTTCTTC. It encodes CASSGEPPSGNEQFF.

The genes are TRBV5-1 and TRBJ1-1; D is perhaps TRBD1 (6 bases). Germline V gives CDR1 SGHRS, CDR2 YFSETQ. With 1 base removed from V and 0 bases from J, the gap between germline ends came to 16 bases. CDR3 length: 17 residues. The CDR3 coding sequence is TGCGCCAGCAGCTTGATCGGACAGACACACATGAACACTGAAGCTTTCTTT. Translating it yields CASSLIGQTHMNTEAFF. The variable domain in full, with the rest retrieved from reference TRBV5-1 and TRBJ1-1, is KAGVTQTPRYLIKTRGQQVTLSCSPISGHRSVSWYQQTPGQGLQFLFEYFSETQRNKGNFPGRFSGRQFSNSRSEMNVSTLELGDSALYLCASSLIGQTHMNTEAFFGQGTRLTVV.